These T cell receptor beta chains were read from a single sample in a study of blood T cell repertoires in COVID-19. Using immunoSEQ multiplex PCR, the repertoire was profiled, and TCRdb retains in-frame clones only, with some absent. The repertoire consists of 200,000 to 250,000 clones, with around 84% occurring once and the leading ten covering around 3%. What was sequenced was peripheral blood. These receptors were obtained from a man aged 50-59 years who had recovered from COVID-19. Each CDR3 is given with its conserved first and last residue. Part of the rows lack a size; the others show once, few, many or a class for expanded clones.

clone_size: .; v_call: TRBV29-1; cdr3_aa: CSAGMSNYGYTF
clone_size: .; v_call: TRBV18; cdr3_aa: CASSPLTQRGNTEAFF
clone_size: .; v_call: TRBV19; cdr3_aa: CASRPLAGSGNEQFF
clone_size: .; v_call: TRBV28; cdr3_aa: CASSSILAGFSYNEQFF
clone_size: .; v_call: TRBV28; cdr3_aa: CASSLYATLSTDTQYF
clone_size: many; v_call: TRBV19; cdr3_aa: CASSIATGGFYEQYF
clone_size: .; v_call: TRBV28; cdr3_aa: CASSLREYEKLFF
clone_size: .; v_call: TRBV18; cdr3_aa: CASSPDMMNTEAFF
clone_size: .; v_call: TRBV6-6; cdr3_aa: CASSSPGQTYNEQFF
clone_size: .; v_call: TRBV28; cdr3_aa: CASSDPRDRISNQPQHF
clone_size: .; v_call: TRBV7-6; cdr3_aa: CASSAKTGLIEDTQYF
clone_size: .; v_call: TRBV24-1; cdr3_aa: CATSVAGRSGDEQYF
clone_size: few; v_call: TRBV14; cdr3_aa: CASRQQGNYEQYF
clone_size: .; v_call: TRBV6-5; cdr3_aa: CASSYGRDGNEQFF
clone_size: once; v_call: TRBV29-1; cdr3_aa: CSVSDHEQFF
clone_size: few; v_call: TRBV5-4; cdr3_aa: CASSSQTGWDGYTF
clone_size: .; v_call: TRBV19; cdr3_aa: CASSIRPGGVALGANVLTF
clone_size: .; v_call: TRBV2; cdr3_aa: CASQLRTGTNSPLHF
clone_size: .; v_call: TRBV29-1; cdr3_aa: CSVELGQGPYTQYF
clone_size: .; v_call: TRBV27; cdr3_aa: CASSLRSGDGHPGAFF
clone_size: .; v_call: TRBV3-1/TRBV3-2; cdr3_aa: CASSQDALAGIYNEQFF
clone_size: .; v_call: TRBV5-1; cdr3_aa: CASSVTSGTTYNEQFF
clone_size: once; v_call: TRBV7-2; cdr3_aa: CASSLETALNTGELFF
clone_size: .; v_call: TRBV5-1; cdr3_aa: CASSLPRLAGGNEQYF
clone_size: .; v_call: TRBV3-1/TRBV3-2; cdr3_aa: CASSHENEKLFF
clone_size: .; v_call: TRBV7-8; cdr3_aa: CASISSGTYTGELFF
clone_size: .; v_call: TRBV7-2; cdr3_aa: CASSLVQGARGNTIYF
clone_size: .; v_call: TRBV7-2; cdr3_aa: CASSVGGGTPYEQYF
clone_size: once; v_call: TRBV28; cdr3_aa: CASRARDNNNSPLHF
clone_size: .; v_call: TRBV4-2; cdr3_aa: CASSQPGQQYEQFF
clone_size: .; v_call: TRBV11-2; cdr3_aa: CASSFQAGGTDTQYF
clone_size: .; v_call: TRBV5-4; cdr3_aa: CASSPGTSNPSYEQYF
clone_size: .; v_call: TRBV2; cdr3_aa: CASSLSGLAGRTDTQYF
clone_size: .; v_call: TRBV3-1/TRBV3-2; cdr3_aa: CASTSTSGPFETQYF